This TCR beta chain was profiled in a study of blood T cell repertoires in COVID-19. The CDR3 totals 17 residues. In germline, CDR1 is SGHDT, CDR2 YYEEEE. Trimming at V came to 2 bases and at J to 5 bases, leaving 13 bases not matched to a gene. The table came from immunoSEQ multiplex PCR; TCRdb's copy has only in-frame clones and leaves some out. The sample contains approximately 170,000 clones, over 75% of which appear only once. V and J are TRBV5-6 and TRBJ1-1; 9 bases are shared with TRBD1. This sequence was found in a man older than 75 with COVID-19, enrolled during active disease. Sample: peripheral blood. The CDR3 sequence is CASSFFSGTGHSTEAFF. The CDR3 coding sequence is TGTGCCAGCAGCTTCTTCTCCGGGACAGGGCATTCGACTGAAGCTTTCTTT.